The T cell receptor (beta chain) described here comes from a study of cytomegalovirus exposure and HLA in healthy donors. Generated by immunoSEQ multiplex PCR, the TCRdb table keeps only in-frame clones and is missing some. The sample has almost 200,000 clones, 80% to 90% seen once. The approximately 120-subject validation cohort, separate from the 666-subject first cohort, included the donors. V was cut by 1 base and J by 6 bases, with 10 bases left in between. The CDR3 contains 13 residues. The germline V gene has CDR1 SGHDN and CDR2 FVKESK. The chain links TRBV14 to TRBJ2-7, with a tentative D call TRBD2 (6 bases). The clonotype comes from a woman in her 30s in good health and CMV-seronegative. Input material: PBMCs. The CDR3 region is CASSQVRGGEQYF. In DNA form, the CDR3 reads TGTGCCAGCAGCCAAGTGCGGGGTGGCGAGCAGTACTTC.